The present TCR beta chain was sequenced within a study of blood T cell repertoires in COVID-19. Using immunoSEQ multiplex PCR, the repertoire was profiled, and TCRdb retains in-frame clones only, with some absent. This table has 200,000 to 250,000 clones, 87% appearing once. Germline-derived CDR1 and CDR2 are KGHDR and SFDVKD. Unmatched junction bases numbered 8, after V lost 10 bases and J lost 5 bases. The CDR3 loop spans 14 amino acids. The sequencing input was PBMCs or T cells enriched from blood (not recorded which). The clonotype comes from a man aged 25 to 40 who had recovered from COVID-19. The rearrangement links TRBV24-1 to TRBJ1-5; 9 nucleotides match TRBD1. CDR3 nucleotides: TGTGCCACGGCCTCGGGACAGGGAGATCAGCCCCAGCATTTT. Amino acid sequence: CATASGQGDQPQHF.